The clone carrying this T cell receptor beta chain was picked up a small number of times. Its matching antigen is unknown. The data belong to a study of cytomegalovirus exposure and HLA in healthy donors. Trimming stripped 2 bases from V and 0 bases from J, with 14 bases between. The CDR3 has 16 amino acids. CDR1 SGHKS and CDR2 YYEKEE come from the germline V gene (reference sequence). The study ran its PCR with 60 Vbeta and 13 Jbeta primers. Study processing details: Later analysis identified 88 million or so unique TCR beta chains, about 10 million shared. Method: immunoSEQ multiplex PCR; TCRdb's copy keeps in-frame clones and lacks some. V and J calls and clone size are as listed in that table; D and trimming were resolved from the DNA. The sample records approximately 130,000 clones, around 74% being singletons. General study points: Sequences of the TCR beta chain were said to predict the HLA-A and HLA-B alleles of most subjects accurately.

Donors in the study were healthy people who gave bone marrow. The TCR was taken from a man aged 30 to 45 in good health and CMV-seronegative. V usage is TRBV5-5 and J usage is TRBJ1-1; tentatively, D is TRBD1 (6 bases). Sequencing input: PBMCs. The CDR3 DNA follows: TGTGCCAGCAGCTTTCACATCGGGACACTGAACACTGAAGCTTTCTTT. Its translation: CASSFHIGTLNTEAFF.